This TCR beta chain was recorded in a study of response to subunit inactivated influenza vaccine. Study-wide points: The authors proposed limited new T cell recruitment per seasonal influenza vaccination.

TCRdb passed the RT-PCR reads through MiXCR, listing each CDR3 protein once. The sample shows about half a million distinct CDR3 sequences, 9.5% to 13% of them seen only once. Worth noting for this clonotype: The antigen is unknown.

The CDR3 runs 13 residues. Germline CDR1 reads LGHDT; CDR2 reads YNNKEL (reference sequence). Trimming cost V 0 bases and J 4 bases, with 4 bases left between them. V is TRBV3-1 and J is TRBJ2-1, with D hard to call. This TCR was sampled from a man aged 50 to 59 who received an inactivated influenza vaccine. Sequencing used PBMCs from blood, obtained about 40 days after vaccination. CDR3 nucleotides: TGTGCCAGCAGCCAAGATATGTACAATGAGCAGTTCTTC. Translated, it gives CASSQDMYNEQFF.